This T cell receptor (beta chain) was captured in a study of T cell responses to AZD1222 COVID-19 vaccine. Study conclusions and caveats: Females outnumbered males among donors, who were mostly white British; clonal diversity was possibly underestimated. When two AZD1222 doses had been given, Spike-specific TCR breadth and depth rose.

Produced via immunoSEQ multiplex PCR; TCRdb's table is partial and in-frame only. The table lists 140,000 to 150,000 clones, roughly 92% of them singletons, with about 5.1% in the top ten. As for this clone: The antigen is undetermined.

The sequencing here drew on peripheral blood, taken on day 0 of AZD1222 vaccination. The TCR was taken from an adult in good health.

CDR3: CASSPPTGGGQETQYF. CDR3 sequence (DNA): TGTGCCAGCAGCCCTCCGACAGGAGGCGGCCAAGAGACCCAGTACTTC. The chain recombines TRBV9 with TRBJ2-5; weak D call: TRBD1 (6 bases). The CDR3 contains 16 residues. The germline CDR1 and CDR2 sequences are SGDLS and YYNGEE. The V and J ends lost 4 bases and 1 base respectively, with 17 bases between them.